This TCR beta chain was documented in a study of blood T cell repertoires in COVID-19. Study at large: Acute-phase and convalescent COVID-19 samples originated in the United States, Italy and Spain. PBMCs, B-cell-depleted T cells, or T cells provided the cDNA or gDNA that made up the material.

The CDR3 loop spans 16 amino acids. The V gene end was trimmed by 4 bases and the J gene end by 5 bases; junction bases not matched to a gene: 13. Germline loops: CDR1 SGHRS, CDR2 YFSETQ. During active infection, Seattle patients enrolled and were then monitored through disease. How the authors handled the data: Amplifying reference gene primers gave estimates of nucleated cell counts. Sequencing used immunoSEQ multiplex PCR; TCRdb keeps in-frame clones, though not all of them. V, J and clone size are those of that table, while D and trimming were read from the DNA. Of 55,000 to 65,000 clones listed, approximately 80% are singletons.

This clonotype was sampled from a young man with COVID-19, enrolled during active disease. The sequenced sample consisted of peripheral blood. This chain links TRBV5-1 with TRBJ2-7, with TRBD1 matching 9 bases. The DNA for the CDR3 is TGCGCCAGCAGCCGGATCTTCTCGGGACAGGGCGACGAGCAGTACTTC. Amino acids: CASSRIFSGQGDEQYF.